The 18 T cell receptor beta chains below come from one sample, sequenced in a study of blood T cell repertoires in COVID-19. Using immunoSEQ multiplex PCR, the repertoire was profiled, and TCRdb retains in-frame clones only, with some absent. This sample has approximately 150,000 clones; around 80% occur once, and the top ten carry about 2%. Sequenced input: peripheral blood. Source of these receptors: a woman aged 55 to 70 with acute or convalescent COVID-19.

The rearrangement joins TRBV9 to TRBJ2-1; 8 nucleotides agree with TRBD1. This CDR3 is built from 17 residues. The germline CDR1 and CDR2 sequences are SGDLS and YYNGEE. V shed 4 bases, J shed 0 bases, and the junction held 9 bases outside the gene matches. As DNA, the CDR3 is TGTGCCAGCAGCTTTCCCAGGGGGCCTGGCTCCTACAATGAGCAGTTCTTC. It translates to CASSFPRGPGSYNEQFF.

This clone has just one count. CDR3 bases: TGTGCCATCAGTGAGAAAGGGGGCATGAACCAGCCCCAGCATTTT. This gives the protein CAISEKGGMNQPQHF. The chain combines TRBV10-3 with TRBJ1-5; 7 nucleotides line up with TRBD1. The junction had 8 bases not matched to a gene; V was cut back by 2 bases and J by 7 bases. The germline gives CDR1 ENHRY, CDR2 SYGVKD. The CDR3 consists of 15 residues.

The chain links TRBV14 to TRBJ2-1; the D is unclear. Germline V CDR1 and CDR2: SGHDN, FVKESK. This CDR3 spans 16 amino acids. Trimming removed 4 bases from V and 7 bases from J, with 20 bases in between. CDR3 DNA sequence: TGTGCCAGCAGCCGCCTCGGTCTTCCTTCACGAAATGAGCAGTTCTTC. This codes for CASSRLGLPSRNEQFF.

The rearrangement uses TRBV27 and TRBJ2-1; D remains ambiguous. The CDR3 contains 13 residues. CDR1 MNHEY and CDR2 SMNVEV come from the germline V gene (reference sequence). V was pared by 3 bases and J by 6 bases, with 9 bases between. The CDR3 coding sequence is TGTGCCAGCAGTTTGTCCCCGGGCAATGAGCAGTTCTTC. It yields the protein CASSLSPGNEQFF.

This clone has only one observation. The chain uses TRBV19 and TRBJ1-1; 8 nucleotides match TRBD1. J gave up 5 bases and V 3 bases, and 2 bases lay outside the gene matches. This CDR3 comprises 13 residues. Germline values: CDR1 LNHDA, CDR2 SQIVND (reference sequence). CDR3 bases: TGTGCCAGTAGTATTAGACAGGGGACTGAAGCTTTCTTT. Its translation: CASSIRQGTEAFF. Full variable domain (rest looked up from reference TRBV19 and TRBJ1-1): DGGITQSPKYLFRKEGQNVTLSCEQNLNHDAMYWYRQDPGQGLRLIYYSQIVNDFQKGDIAEGYSVSREKKESFPLTVTSAQKNPTAFYLCASSIRQGTEAFFGQGTRLTVV.

The V and J genes are TRBV29-1 and TRBJ2-7; 8 bases are a match to TRBD1. CDR3 length: 12 amino acids. J lost 3 bases, V lost 6 bases, and 4 bases had no gene match. CDR1 is SQVTM and CDR2 is ANQGSEA in the germline V gene. The CDR3 DNA reads TGCAGCGTCCAACAGGGGGGCTACGAGCAGTACTTC. It encodes CSVQQGGYEQYF.

This clone was counted a single time. This sequence joins TRBV28 and TRBJ1-5, with D unresolved. The germline CDR1 and CDR2 sequences are MDHEN and SYDVKM. There are 12 residues in the CDR3. V lost 6 bases and J 5 bases, leaving 8 bases between the germline ends. The CDR3 nucleotides are TGTGCCAGCAGCCAGTCCTATCAGCCCCAGCATTTT. Its translation: CASSQSYQPQHF.

The chain employs TRBV18 and TRBJ1-5; D is uncertain. This CDR3 has 18 amino acids. The V gene lost 2 bases and the J gene lost 0 bases, with 17 bases spanning the gap. The V gene's germline CDR1 is KGHSH and CDR2 LQKENI. CDR3 in amino acids: CASSPMSETDSSNQPQHF. DNA of the CDR3: TGTGCCAGCTCACCAATGTCGGAGACGGATTCTAGCAATCAGCCCCAGCATTTT.

The chain combines TRBV28 with TRBJ1-2; TRBD1 aligns across 9 bases. V gave up 7 bases and J gave up 6 bases; unmatched junction bases: 18. Germline CDR1 reads MDHEN; CDR2 reads SYDVKM. The CDR3 is 17 residues long. In DNA, the CDR3 is TGTGCCAGCACCGACCTCACAGATGTACAGGGGGCTAATGGCTACACCTTC. As protein: CASTDLTDVQGANGYTF.

The gene calls are TRBV19 and TRBJ1-1; a possible D gene is TRBD1 (5 bases). The CDR3 spans 13 residues. The ends were cut back, 9 bases at V and 5 bases at J, with 16 bases in the middle. CDR1 is LNHDA and CDR2 is SQIVND in the germline V gene (reference sequence). The CDR3 loop reads CASVWGGSTEAFF. The CDR3 nucleotides read TGTGCCAGCGTGTGGGGGGGGAGTACTGAAGCTTTCTTT.

This clone has more than one count but fewer than ten. The V call is TRBV27, the J call TRBJ2-3, with no clear D. The length of the CDR3 is 14 residues. CDR1 MNHEY and CDR2 SMNVEV come from the germline V gene (reference sequence). Trimming left V 3 bases short and J 0 bases short, with 7 bases between. The DNA for the CDR3 is TGTGCCAGCAGTTTTACGAGGAGCACAGATACGCAGTATTTT. Amino acid sequence: CASSFTRSTDTQYF.

This chain connects TRBV3-1 (or the pseudogene TRBV3-2) to TRBJ2-1, with D hard to call. CDR1 and CDR2 from the germline V gene are LGHDT and YNNKEL (reference sequence). V gave up 1 base and J gave up 4 bases, with 8 bases separating them. The CDR3 is 14 residues long. Here the CDR3 DNA reads TGTGCCAGCAGCCAAGGAGCCAATTACAATGAGCAGTTCTTC. Amino acids: CASSQGANYNEQFF.

V is TRBV27 and J is TRBJ2-5; 7 bases match TRBD1. Germline lookup yields CDR1 MNHEY and CDR2 SMNVEV (reference sequence). The CDR3 covers 15 residues. V was clipped by 5 bases and J by 4 bases; unmatched bases: 10. The CDR3 loop reads CASSPWPGQRETQYF. The CDR3 region has the DNA TGTGCCAGCAGTCCATGGCCGGGACAGAGAGAGACCCAGTACTTC.

The V gene is TRBV7-9, the J gene TRBJ1-5; no clear D gene. CDR3 size: 13 residues. Trimming removed 2 bases at V and 3 bases at J, with 5 bases between. Germline lookup yields CDR1 SEHNR and CDR2 FQNEAQ (reference sequence). CDR3 sequence reads: CASSLSFNQPQHF. The CDR3 DNA follows: TGTGCCAGCAGCTTAAGCTTCAATCAGCCCCAGCATTTT.

Written as DNA, the CDR3 is TGTGCCAGTAGGACTAGCGGGACCGACGAGCAGTACTTC. This codes for CASRTSGTDEQYF. The chain uses TRBV2 and TRBJ2-7; 12 positions agree with TRBD2. Trimming took 9 bases from V and 5 from J; bases not matched to a gene: 5. Germline V lookup: CDR1 SNHLY, CDR2 FYNNEI. This CDR3 has 13 amino acids.

The gene calls are TRBV7-9 and TRBJ1-1, with no clear D. V was shortened by 6 bases and J by 5 bases, with 16 bases between the two germline ends. The CDR3 spans 14 residues. The germline V gene has CDR1 SEHNR and CDR2 FQNEAQ (reference sequence). For the CDR3, the DNA is TGTGCCAGCAGAGGGCGGGGATCGAATACTGAAGCTTTCTTT. Protein product: CASRGRGSNTEAFF.

This clone was observed a handful of times. V and J are TRBV29-1 and TRBJ1-2; D not resolved. The germline gives CDR1 SQVTM, CDR2 ANQGSEA. V lost 6 bases, J lost 8 bases, and 16 bases lay in between. CDR3 size: 12 residues. The CDR3 coding sequence is TGCAGCGTCCCGGGCCCCACGGGGGGCTACACCTTC. Its translation: CSVPGPTGGYTF. The entire variable domain, with the rest obtained from reference TRBV29-1 and TRBJ1-2, is as follows: SAVISQKPSRDICQRGTSLTIQCQVDSQVTMMFWYRQQPGQSLTLIATANQGSEATYESGFVIDKFPISRPNLTFSTLTVSNMSPEDSSIYLCSVPGPTGGYTFGSGTRLTVV.

The V and J genes are TRBV4-1 and TRBJ2-7; 13 bases fit TRBD2. The junction had 11 bases not matched to a gene; V was cut back by 4 bases and J by 2 bases. CDR3 length equals 18 residues. Germline V gene sequence: CDR1 MGHRA, CDR2 YSYEKL. The CDR3 region is CASSPEIEGLAGTYEQYF. The CDR3 bases are TGCGCCAGCAGCCCCGAGATCGAGGGACTAGCGGGAACCTACGAGCAGTACTTC.